Below, 13 T cell receptor beta chains from the same sample are listed, as sequenced in a study of cytomegalovirus exposure and HLA in healthy donors (TCRdb year 2017). The library was made by the immunoSEQ multiplex PCR assay. The multiplex PCR relied on a mix of 60 forward primers for TCR Vbeta segments and 13 reverse primers for TCR Jbeta segments. Drawn from immuneACCESS, this table holds only the in-frame rearrangements with V and J called that TCRdb kept. Clones are partly lost; checked studies trace under half to an unresolved V gene and leave the rest unexplained. The sample table lists approximately 93,000 clones, around 84% of them with a count of one. About 3% of the sample comes from the top ten. The sequenced sample was PBMCs. The receptors shown here come from a middle-aged woman in good health and CMV-seronegative.

V usage is TRBV5-1 and J usage is TRBJ1-5; a weak D match, TRBD1 (6 bases). This CDR3 comprises 15 residues. CDR1 is SGHRS, CDR2 YFSETQ, per germline. Trimming stripped 0 bases from V and 3 bases from J, with 10 bases between. In DNA, the CDR3 is TGCGCCAGCAGCTTGGACGGACAGAACAATCAGCCCCAGCATTTT. It codes for CASSLDGQNNQPQHF.

The rearrangement uses TRBV19 and TRBJ2-5; TRBD2 matches at 11 bases. This CDR3 is built from 15 residues. Germline assignment: CDR1 LNHDA and CDR2 SQIVND (reference sequence). Unmatched junction bases numbered 5, after V lost 5 bases and J lost 3 bases. The CDR3 is CASSAGTSGKETQYF. The CDR3 DNA sequence: TGTGCCAGTAGTGCCGGGACTAGCGGTAAAGAGACCCAGTACTTC. Full variable domain (missing parts from reference TRBV19 and TRBJ2-5): DGGITQSPKYLFRKEGQNVTLSCEQNLNHDAMYWYRQDPGQGLRLIYYSQIVNDFQKGDIAEGYSVSREKKESFPLTVTSAQKNPTAFYLCASSAGTSGKETQYFGPGTRLLVL.

This chain joins TRBV7-2 and TRBJ1-5; D remains ambiguous. Germline lookup yields CDR1 SGHTA and CDR2 FQGNSA. CDR3 length: 13 amino acids. V gave up 5 bases and J gave up 4 bases, with 9 bases separating them. The CDR3 coding sequence is TGTGCCAGCAGCACGCGAGGGAATCAGCCCCAGCATTTT. Encoded protein: CASSTRGNQPQHF.

The chain carries TRBV9 and TRBJ1-5, with unresolved D. Germline loops: CDR1 SGDLS, CDR2 YYNGEE. This CDR3 comprises 15 residues. V dropped 0 bases and J dropped 5 bases, with 12 bases sitting between them. DNA of the CDR3: TGTGCCAGCAGCGTAGGCATATTTCGGGATCAGCCCCAGCATTTT. The encoded protein is CASSVGIFRDQPQHF.

This clone was seen a few times. V gene TRBV6-6 combines with J gene TRBJ1-4; 7 nucleotides line up with TRBD1. With 6 bases clipped from V and 0 bases from J, the junction kept 4 bases outside the gene matches. Germline lookup yields CDR1 MNHNY and CDR2 SVGAGI (reference sequence). This CDR3 contains 15 residues. CDR3: CASRRGQATNEKLFF. DNA for the CDR3: TGTGCCAGCAGGCGAGGACAGGCAACTAATGAAAAACTGTTTTTT.

This clone is a singleton in its sample. The rearrangement links TRBV7-2 to TRBJ2-4; the match to TRBD2 covers 12 bases. Germline lookup yields CDR1 SGHTA and CDR2 FQGNSA. The V segment lost 0 bases and the J segment 2 bases; nucleotides outside the gene matches: 11. The length of the CDR3 is 20 residues. The CDR3: CASSLARLAGGPGTKNIQYF. The CDR3 nucleotides are TGTGCCAGCAGCTTAGCACGGCTAGCGGGAGGGCCGGGGACCAAAAACATTCAGTACTTC.

The chain carries TRBV28 and TRBJ1-3; 8 nucleotides agree with TRBD1. J was trimmed by 3 bases and V by 6 bases; bases with no gene match: 4. CDR1 and CDR2 from the germline V gene are MDHEN and SYDVKM. The CDR3 covers 14 residues. The CDR3 sequence: CASSDRGIGNTIYF. The CDR3 nucleotides are TGTGCCAGCAGCGACAGGGGAATTGGAAACACCATATATTTT.

This clone is a singleton in its sample. The rearrangement joins TRBV5-1 to TRBJ2-1; 8 nucleotides agree with TRBD1. V shed 6 bases, J shed 0 bases, and the junction held 5 bases outside the gene matches. This CDR3 is built from 15 residues. Germline V lookup: CDR1 SGHRS, CDR2 YFSETQ. Here the CDR3 reads CASTPTGGSYNEQFF. The DNA for the CDR3 is TGCGCCAGCACCCCTACAGGGGGCTCCTACAATGAGCAGTTCTTC.

The chain couples TRBV13 to TRBJ2-1; 8 bases are shared with TRBD2. The CDR3 runs 12 residues. CDR1 is PRHDT, CDR2 FYEKMQ, per germline (reference sequence). Here the CDR3 reads CVTLAEYNEQFF. The CDR3 nucleotides are TGTGTTACACTAGCGGAATACAATGAGCAGTTCTTC.

This chain uses TRBV7-9 with TRBJ2-3, with 9 bases that match TRBD2. Germline V gene data show CDR1 as SEHNR and CDR2 as FQNEAQ (reference sequence). The CDR3 is made up of 18 amino acids. The ends lost 5 bases at V and 1 base at J; junction bases unmatched: 13. CDR3 nucleotides: TGTGCCAGCAGCCCCGGGCTAGCGGGAACATGGGGCACAGATACGCAGTATTTT. This sequence encodes CASSPGLAGTWGTDTQYF.

The rearrangement links TRBV11-3 to TRBJ2-5; 11 bases align to TRBD2. J was trimmed by 4 bases and V by 5 bases; bases with no gene match: 3. This CDR3 region has 14 residues. Germline-derived CDR1 and CDR2 are SGHNT and YENEEA. The DNA for the CDR3 is TGTGCCAGCAGCCCCACTAGCGGGAGAGAGACCCAGTACTTC. It codes for CASSPTSGRETQYF.

The genes are TRBV28 and TRBJ1-4, with 8 positions matching TRBD1. V was clipped by 5 bases and J by 10 bases; unmatched bases: 18. This CDR3 region has 17 residues. Germline V CDR1 and CDR2: MDHEN, SYDVKM. CDR3 sequence: CASSLPTGVEVKGKLFF. The CDR3 DNA follows: TGTGCCAGCAGTCTGCCGACAGGGGTAGAAGTGAAGGGAAAACTGTTTTTT.

The V gene is TRBV6-6, the J gene TRBJ2-1, with TRBD2 matching 7 bases. The CDR3 contains 15 residues. Germline CDR1 MNHNY, CDR2 SVGAGI (reference sequence). V lost 2 bases and J lost 4; bases outside the gene matches: 5. The CDR3 sequence: CASSYRAGEYNEQFF. The CDR3 region has the DNA TGTGCCAGCAGTTACAGGGCGGGAGAGTACAATGAGCAGTTCTTC.